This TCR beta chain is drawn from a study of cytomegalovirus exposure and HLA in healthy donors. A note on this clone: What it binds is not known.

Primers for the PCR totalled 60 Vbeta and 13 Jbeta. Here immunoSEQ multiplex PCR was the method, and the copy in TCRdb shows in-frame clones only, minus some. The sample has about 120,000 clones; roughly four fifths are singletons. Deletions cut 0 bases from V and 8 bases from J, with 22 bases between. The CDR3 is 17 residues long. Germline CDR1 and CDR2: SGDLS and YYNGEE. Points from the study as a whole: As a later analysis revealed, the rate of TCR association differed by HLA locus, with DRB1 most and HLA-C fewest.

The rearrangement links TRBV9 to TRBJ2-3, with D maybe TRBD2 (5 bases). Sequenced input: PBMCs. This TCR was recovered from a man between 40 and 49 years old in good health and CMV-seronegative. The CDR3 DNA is TGTGCCAGCAGCGTAGAGGCATCGTTTTCTTCGGGAAGTACGCAGTATTTT. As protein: CASSVEASFSSGSTQYF.